This T cell receptor (beta chain) emerged from a study of blood T cell repertoires in COVID-19. Study details: Nucleic acid was either cDNA or gDNA, and it came from T cells, B-cell-depleted T cells, or PBMCs.

While infection was still active, Seattle patients were enrolled and then followed longitudinally. V shed 1 base and J shed 1 base, with 8 bases lying between them. The CDR3 covers 16 residues. In germline, CDR1 is SEHNR, CDR2 FQNEAQ (reference sequence). Per the study methods: How many nucleated cells were present was estimated from reference gene primer amplification. Libraries were prepared by immunoSEQ multiplex PCR; TCRdb keeps only in-frame clonotypes and omits some of them. Clonal size and the V and J genes are those of that table, whereas D and trimming came from the DNA. The data hold 440,000 or so clones, with about 88% observed a single time.

The receptor was isolated from a woman in her thirties or forties with COVID-19, enrolled during active disease. The sequenced sample was peripheral blood. The chain combines TRBV7-9 with TRBJ1-6; tentative D call: TRBD1 (5 bases). In DNA, the CDR3 is TGTGCCAGCAGCTTAGTAAAGGGGTCCTATAATTCACCCCTCCACTTT. Its protein is CASSLVKGSYNSPLHF.